The sequence of this TCR beta chain was determined in a study of cytomegalovirus exposure and HLA in healthy donors. The CDR3 covers 15 residues. J lost 2 bases, V lost 8 bases, and 10 bases had no gene match. The germline V gene encodes CDR1 SNHLY and CDR2 FYNNEI. The PCR ran on 60 Vbeta and 13 Jbeta primers. This table comes from immunoSEQ multiplex PCR, and its TCRdb copy is limited to in-frame clones, with some not included. Among more than 150,000 clones listed, just under 80% were seen once. This clone was detected once. Its antigen is still unknown. The study's findings and limits: Reports indicated that the classifier achieved high specificity and sensitivity in diagnosing cytomegalovirus status.

The chain is built from TRBV2 and TRBJ2-3; 7 bases agree with TRBD2. Input material: PBMCs. This clonotype was obtained from a woman in her 30s in good health and CMV-seronegative. Here the CDR3 DNA reads TGTGCCAGCGGGGGAGCGGGACTACCCACAGATACGCAGTATTTT. Translation gives CASGGAGLPTDTQYF.